What follows are 11 T cell receptor beta chains derived from one specimen sequenced in a study of blood T cell repertoires in COVID-19. Produced via immunoSEQ multiplex PCR; TCRdb's table is partial and in-frame only. Seen here are about 230,000 clones, around 84% observed once, and the top ten hold 11%. The source material was peripheral blood. These receptors were taken from a man in his forties or fifties with COVID-19, enrolled during active disease.

J is TRBJ2-1 and V is TRBV11-3; D perhaps matches TRBD2 (6 bases). The CDR3 covers 14 residues. The germline V gene has CDR1 SGHNT and CDR2 YENEEA. The V gene lost 2 bases and the J gene lost 7 bases, with 12 bases spanning the gap. The CDR3 DNA sequence: TGTGCCAGCAGCTTAACCAATCGGGGGAATGAGCAGTTCTTC. Translated: CASSLTNRGNEQFF.

V is TRBV6-5 and J is TRBJ1-3, with D uncertain. The CDR3 runs to 14 residues. Trimming stripped 6 bases from V and 4 bases from J, with 13 bases between. Germline lookup yields CDR1 MNHEY and CDR2 SVGAGI. The CDR3 loop reads CASSGGMGGNTIYF. For the CDR3, the DNA is TGTGCCAGCAGCGGAGGGATGGGAGGAAACACCATATATTTT.

The chain has TRBV15 and TRBJ2-6; D call uncertain. The CDR3 is made up of 15 amino acids. V lost 1 base to trimming and J lost 0 bases, with 4 bases between them. The V gene's germline CDR1 is LNHNV and CDR2 YYDKDF (reference sequence). CDR3 sequence reads: CATSRVFSGANVLTF. In DNA form, the CDR3 reads TGTGCCACCAGCAGAGTCTTCTCTGGGGCCAACGTCCTGACTTTC.

V and J are TRBV7-6 and TRBJ2-2, with 10 bases lining up with TRBD2. After removal of 6 bases from V and 1 base from J, the junction contained 8 bases not matched to a gene. CDR3 length: 17 amino acids. Germline assignment: CDR1 SGHVS and CDR2 FNYEAQ. The chain's CDR3 is CASSSGTSERNTGELFF. The CDR3 DNA sequence: TGTGCCAGCAGTTCCGGGACTAGCGAACGGAACACCGGGGAGCTGTTTTTT.

The chain uses TRBV6-5 and TRBJ2-7; TRBD1 is a possible D gene (5 bases). Looked up from germline, CDR1 is MNHEY and CDR2 is SVGAGI. V was clipped by 7 bases and J by 0 bases, with 13 bases between them. CDR3 length equals 14 residues. This CDR3 is CASTVDIRSYEQYF. In DNA form, the CDR3 reads TGTGCCAGCACTGTGGACATACGCTCCTACGAGCAGTACTTC.

The gene calls are TRBV16 and TRBJ1-2, with D uncertain. Trimming removed 5 bases at V and 8 bases at J, with 15 bases between. Germline V gene sequence: CDR1 KGHSY, CDR2 FQNENV. The CDR3 totals 13 residues. The CDR3 is CASSVRFGEGYTF. The DNA of the CDR3 is TGTGCCAGCAGCGTCAGGTTTGGTGAGGGCTACACCTTC. The full variable domain, rest sourced from reference TRBV16 and TRBJ1-2, is GEEVAQTPKHLVRGEGQKAKLYCAPIKGHSYVFWYQQVLKNEFKFLISFQNENVFDETGMPKERFSAKCLPNSPCSLEIQATKLEDSAVYFCASSVRFGEGYTFGSGTRLTVV.

This sequence joins TRBV19 and TRBJ2-1; 9 bases agree with TRBD1. CDR3 length: 13 amino acids. The J segment lost 9 bases and the V segment lost 6 bases, leaving 6 bases of the junction unmatched. The V gene's germline CDR1 is LNHDA and CDR2 SQIVND (reference sequence). The CDR3 DNA is TGTGCCAGTAGCCAAACAGGGGGCAGTGAGCAGTTCTTC. It yields the protein CASSQTGGSEQFF.

The chain uses TRBV18 and TRBJ2-7; TRBD2 might be the D (6 bases). The germline V and J ends were trimmed by 2 bases and 2 bases, with 7 bases remaining between them. This CDR3 contains 13 residues. Germline V CDR1 and CDR2: KGHSH, LQKENI. CDR3 sequence: CASSPGGTYEQYF. In nucleotides, the CDR3 is TGTGCCAGCTCACCAGGGGGGACCTACGAGCAGTACTTC.

V usage is TRBV10-3 and J usage is TRBJ2-2; 10 bases align to TRBD1. Germline values: CDR1 ENHRY, CDR2 SYGVKD. V lost 4 bases and J lost 4; bases outside the gene matches: 3. The CDR3 has 15 residues. CDR3 sequence reads: CAISGGTGVTGELFF. The DNA of the CDR3 is TGTGCCATCAGTGGGGGGACAGGGGTCACCGGGGAGCTGTTTTTT.

The chain links TRBV19 to TRBJ1-2; no firm D call. This CDR3 has 12 residues. Deletions cut 9 bases from V and 2 bases from J, with 10 bases between. The germline V gene encodes CDR1 LNHDA and CDR2 SQIVND (reference sequence). The CDR3 DNA follows: TGTGCCAGCGGAGGGTTAAACTATGGCTACACCTTC. Its translation: CASGGLNYGYTF.

This clone was counted ten times or more. In nucleotides, the CDR3 is TGTGCCAGTAGATCGACAGGGGGCGCCCCCTACGAGCAGTACTTC. This translates into CASRSTGGAPYEQYF. V is TRBV19 and J is TRBJ2-7, with 10 bases fitting TRBD1. The CDR3 totals 15 residues. Germline CDR1 reads LNHDA; CDR2 reads SQIVND (reference sequence). The trim removed 6 bases at V and 2 bases at J, leaving 7 bases unmatched.